This T cell receptor (beta chain) was sequenced for a study of shared clonotypes between healthy human individuals. Whole-study findings and limits: Clonotype sharing across donors was expected to vary with sequencing depth.

The CDR3 spans 14 residues. Germline loops: CDR1 SNHLY, CDR2 FYNNEI. V lost 10 bases, J lost 7 bases, and 23 bases lay in between. Sequenced by immunoSEQ multiplex PCR; TCRdb stores in-frame clones only, minus some. The sample has roughly 410,000 clones, approximately 97% seen once. Note on this clone: The antigen is unknown.

The sequencing sample was made of memory CD8+ T cells sorted from blood. Indicated subset: CD45RO+ cells pooled with CCR7-negative TemRA cells. The origin of this receptor is a man younger than 45 in good health. J is TRBJ2-7 and V is TRBV2; D is undetermined. As DNA, the CDR3 is TGTGCCACCCAGTGGGTACTGACGGCCTCGGAGCAGTACTTC. Its translation is CATQWVLTASEQYF.